The present entry profiles one TCR beta chain with its context. The germline V gene encodes CDR1 MNHEY and CDR2 SVGEGT. Trimming removed 4 bases from V and 3 bases from J; junction bases left unmatched: 7. This CDR3 has 16 residues. In the authors' methods: The authors estimated nucleated cell counts from reference gene primer amplification. The table came from immunoSEQ multiplex PCR; TCRdb's copy has only in-frame clones and leaves some out. The V and J calls and the clone size are those of that table, but D and trimming were determined from the DNA. The sample consists of 350,000 to 400,000 clones, 70% to 90% of them appearing once. These data originate in a study of blood T cell repertoires in COVID-19. Study overall: Sample material is recorded as cDNA or gDNA derived from T cells, B-cell-depleted T cells, or PBMCs.

Recruits, aged roughly 18 to 95 years, lived in about two dozen US areas. Each participant's cohort was designated according to participant-reported clinical history. Sequencing used PBMCs or T cells enriched from blood (not recorded which). This TCR was sampled from a woman in her thirties with acute COVID-19. This chain uses TRBV6-2 or TRBV6-3 with TRBJ2-2, with 8 bases lining up with TRBD2. CDR3 loop: CASSSSGTRDTGELFF. In nucleotides, the CDR3 is TGTGCCAGCAGTTCTTCCGGGACTAGGGACACCGGGGAGCTGTTTTTT.